This record covers a single TCR beta chain. Its antigen is as yet unknown. The sample belongs to a study of T cell responses to AZD1222 COVID-19 vaccine. Study-wide context: Pooled together were second doses at about 4 or about 12 weeks.

Study results and caveats: The study found vaccine-associated CD4 TCRs spanning spike, dominant at 160-218 and 743-854.

CDR3 length equals 18 residues. V lost 1 base, J lost 6 bases, and 22 bases lay in between. CDR1 is MGHDK and CDR2 is SYGVNS in the germline V gene. TCRdb keeps only in-frame clones here, not all; method: immunoSEQ multiplex PCR. The sample yields approximately 100,000 clones, about 83% seen once. The V gene is TRBV25-1, the J gene TRBJ2-1; D is perhaps TRBD2 (6 bases). Sample: peripheral blood, taken on day 0 of AZD1222 vaccination. This sequence originates from an adult in good health. Here the CDR3 DNA reads TGTGCCAGCAGTGAATCGATCGGCGGGGCATTAGCAATCAATGAGCAGTTCTTC. Translating gives CASSESIGGALAINEQFF.